Listed here is a single T cell receptor beta chain. Assay: immunoSEQ multiplex PCR; the TCRdb copy retains only in-frame clones and omits some. The sample has tens of thousands of clones, roughly 87% seen once. This sample is drawn from a study of T cell responses to AZD1222 COVID-19 vaccine. V lost 3 bases, J lost 4 bases, and 11 bases stayed unmatched. The CDR3 has 18 amino acids. CDR1 is KGHDR and CDR2 is SFDVKD in the germline V gene. The input for sequencing was peripheral blood, taken on day 0 of AZD1222 vaccination. The TCR was taken from an adult in good health. The J gene is TRBJ2-2, the V gene TRBV24-1, with TRBD1 matching 9 bases. The CDR3 nucleotides read TGTGCCACCAGTGATATCGAGGGACAGGGTACGTTCACCGGGGAGCTGTTTTTT. This gives the protein CATSDIEGQGTFTGELFF.